This T cell receptor (beta chain) originates from a study of tumour-infiltrating T cells in Burkitt lymphoma. About the study: Repertoire clonality predicted overall and progression-free survival.

The protocol was immunoSEQ multiplex PCR, while the TCRdb copy is restricted to in-frame clones and leaves out a portion. This repertoire shows 7,500 to 8,500 clones, 65% to 75% found once; its top ten account for roughly 39%. The CDR3 consists of 12 residues. Germline values: CDR1 MNHNS, CDR2 SASEGT. V was shortened by 8 bases and J by 8 bases, with 14 bases between the two germline ends. The origin of this receptor is a human donor with diffuse large B-cell lymphoma. The sequenced sample was tumor tissue. The chain combines TRBV6-1 with TRBJ2-3; either TRBD1 or TRBD2 may fit D (5 bases each). The CDR3 sequence is CASRDPSTTQYF. In DNA, the CDR3 is TGTGCCAGCCGGGACCCCAGCACTACGCAGTATTTT.